This T cell receptor beta chain was sequenced in a study of cytomegalovirus exposure and HLA in healthy donors. Study-wide context: There were just under 400 genotyped donors. Of these, 81% fell in the genetic ancestry cluster associated with self-reported Caucasian donors. Study-wide findings and caveats: A cluster of highly shared sequence variants was likely a sequencing artifact. Previous analysis showed most TCR beta V segments were productive about 87% or about 30% of the time. A missense DCLRE1C variant was associated with V- and J-gene trimming of TCR beta chains in a later analysis, and an independent cohort replicated the association.

Primers included in the PCR were 60 Vbeta and 13 Jbeta primers. Assay: immunoSEQ multiplex PCR; the TCRdb copy retains only in-frame clones and omits some. Found here are under 50,000 clones, 60% to 70% of them singletons; the top ten hold 18%. This clone has a handful of counts. The antigen remains undetermined. Sample: PBMCs. This sequence was found in a man aged 50 to 59 in good health and CMV-seropositive.

Here the CDR3 DNA reads TGTGCCAGCAGTTACTCTTCCGGGACTTCGCATACGCAGTATTTT. As protein: CASSYSSGTSHTQYF. The chain is built from TRBV6-5 and TRBJ2-3; the D gene is possibly TRBD2 (6 bases). V was clipped by 0 bases and J by 7 bases, with 14 bases between them. Germline lookup yields CDR1 MNHEY and CDR2 SVGAGI. This CDR3 spans 15 amino acids.